These 5 T cell receptor beta chains share one sample of origin, sequenced in a study of human T cells and chemical hapten exposure. TCRdb recomputed calls from the RACE reads with MiXCR, one row per CDR3 protein. The sample lists around 300,000 distinct CDR3 sequences, approximately 6.3% occurring once. Stated time point: patch test 1, 2 weeks after DPC sensitization. Indicated treatment: therapeutic diphenylcyclopropenone sensitization with weekly scalp DPC. Sequencing was performed on whole blood, taken in connection with sensitization to the hapten diphenylcyclopropenone (DPC). Receptors originate from a young woman with alopecia areata. Some clones in this sample may be carry-over from other donors' samples.

In its sample, this clonotype ranks as medium-sized. The chain combines TRBV27 with TRBJ1-2, with no clear D. CDR1 MNHEY and CDR2 SMNVEV come from the germline V gene (reference sequence). The V and J ends lost 5 bases and 1 base respectively, with 11 bases between them. The CDR3 length is 14 residues. This CDR3 reads CASSLDYSNYGYTF. The CDR3 DNA sequence: TGTGCCAGCAGTCTGGATTACAGTAACTATGGCTACACCTTC.

The chain links TRBV10-3 to TRBJ2-7; unclear D gene. V was pared by 7 bases and J by 6 bases, with 22 bases between. The CDR3 consists of 15 residues. Per the germline V gene, CDR1 is ENHRY and CDR2 is SYGVKD. CDR3 bases: TGTGCCATCACGGACGGGCAGGAGCCCTCCCGCGAGCAGTACTTC. Protein: CAITDGQEPSREQYF.

This clonotype has more than one count but fewer than ten. This sequence joins TRBV20-1 and TRBJ2-7; weak D call: TRBD2 (6 bases). The germline V gene encodes CDR1 DFQATT and CDR2 SNEGSKA (reference sequence). V lost 6 bases to trimming and J lost 4 bases, with 19 bases between them. The CDR3 extends over 14 amino acids. CDR3 in amino acids: CSALRTFGGYEQYF. CDR3 nucleotides: TGCAGTGCCCTCCGGACATTTGGGGGGTACGAGCAGTACTTC.

The V call is TRBV12-3 or TRBV12-4, the J call TRBJ1-3, with D perhaps TRBD1 (5 bases). The CDR3 loop spans 14 amino acids. The germline V and J ends were trimmed by 3 bases and 2 bases, with 8 bases remaining between them. Written as DNA, the CDR3 is TGTGCCAGCAGTTTGGAACAGGCTGGAAACACCATATATTTT. Its translation is CASSLEQAGNTIYF.

This clonotype was detected ten times or more. V and J are TRBV7-2 and TRBJ1-1; 8 nucleotides match TRBD1. CDR1 is SGHTA and CDR2 is FQGNSA in the germline V gene. The CDR3 consists of 14 residues. Trimming at V came to 5 bases and at J to 5 bases, leaving 7 bases not matched to a gene. This CDR3 reads CASSTGQGLTEAFF. CDR3 coding DNA: TGTGCCAGCAGCACCGGACAGGGCTTGACTGAAGCTTTCTTT.